What follows is one TCR beta chain and its context. Antigen unknown. This sample stems from a study of cytomegalovirus exposure and HLA in healthy donors. Overall study findings and caveats: Among TCR sequences, most were rare, though some public TCRs appeared in many donors. In vitro assays verified that three CMV-associated chains recognized CMV antigens specifically. Cytomegalovirus-associated status was assigned to more than 150 TCR beta chains.

Assay used: immunoSEQ multiplex PCR; TCRdb lists only in-frame clones, some missing. Of over 150,000 clones listed, 85% were seen once; the top ten hold roughly 15%. The receptor comes from a man aged 18 to 29 in good health and CMV-seropositive. The source material was PBMCs.

This CDR3 reads CASSSGGPETQYF. The CDR3 DNA is TGTGCCAGCAGCTCGGGGGGCCCGGAGACCCAGTACTTC. This chain uses TRBV5-4 with TRBJ2-5; tentative D call: TRBD2 (7 bases). CDR1 SGHNT and CDR2 YYREEE come from the germline V gene (reference sequence). V lost 3 bases and J lost 5, with 11 bases in between. This CDR3 region has 13 residues.